This T cell receptor (beta chain) was identified in a study of neurological immune-mediated disorders. Broader study findings: Levels of TCR clonal expansion peaked in HTLV-1-associated myelopathy and reached their lowest in multiple sclerosis, under those of healthy controls. The study found no CDR3 amino acid sequences shared by expanded clones across subjects, suggesting private repertoires in all groups.

This clonotype was counted ten times or more. Its antigen is unknown. In germline, CDR1 is MNHNY, CDR2 SVGAGI (reference sequence). Trimming shortened V by 6 bases and J by 4 bases, and 13 bases separated the two germline ends. The CDR3 contains 13 residues. The cDNA came from 5'RACE, which used 10-nucleotide random UMIs. TCRdb reanalysed the 5' RACE reads using MiXCR and keeps one entry per CDR3 protein. Of roughly 100,000 distinct CDR3 sequences listed, approximately 3.3% are singletons. The source of this sequence is a woman younger than 35 with multiple sclerosis. This chain uses TRBV6-6 with TRBJ2-7; D uncertain. Sequenced material: PBMCs. CDR3: CASSYDMGYEQYF. The CDR3 coding sequence is TGTGCCAGCAGCTACGACATGGGGTACGAGCAGTACTTC.